These 29 T cell receptor beta chains came from one sample sequenced in a study of identifying expanded T cells in peripheral blood. Sequencing was performed with immunoSEQ multiplex PCR; in TCRdb, only in-frame clones are kept and a portion is missing. The sample has around 100,000 clones, approximately 90% seen once. Sequencing was performed on blood. Source of these receptors: a person aged 18 to 70 in good health.

The genes are TRBV20-1 and TRBJ2-5; D is perhaps TRBD2 (5 bases). The V end lost 1 base, the J end lost 9 bases, and 6 bases lay between the germline ends. Germline CDR1 DFQATT, CDR2 SNEGSKA (reference sequence). The CDR3 is 10 amino acids. The CDR3 sequence is CSARVGAQYF. The CDR3 bases are TGCAGTGCTAGAGTCGGGGCCCAGTACTTC.

The CDR3 DNA is TGCAGTGGGGCCTATAACTATGGCTACACCTTC. It translates to CSGAYNYGYTF. The rearrangement joins TRBV20-1 to TRBJ1-2; D remains unclear. The germline gives CDR1 DFQATT, CDR2 SNEGSKA (reference sequence). Trimming cost V 7 bases and J 1 base, with 7 bases left between them. This CDR3 region has 11 residues.

CDR3 region: CASRPTGTGNTIYF. As DNA, the CDR3 is TGTGCCAGCAGACCCACAGGGACTGGAAACACCATATATTTT. The rearrangement joins TRBV6-6 to TRBJ1-3; possibly TRBD1 for D (6 bases). This CDR3 spans 14 amino acids. V lost 6 bases and J 2 bases, leaving 11 bases between the germline ends. Germline V gene lookup returns CDR1 MNHNY and CDR2 SVGAGI (reference sequence).

V usage is TRBV6-5 and J usage is TRBJ2-1; D is possibly TRBD2 (6 bases). The CDR3 totals 12 residues. Trimming took 5 bases from V and 8 from J, leaving 10 bases between them. CDR1 and CDR2 from the germline V gene are MNHEY and SVGAGI. CDR3 coding DNA: TGTGCCAGCAGTGACGGGGGATATGAGCAGTTCTTC. It translates to CASSDGGYEQFF.

This clone appeared a single time. The rearrangement links TRBV28 to TRBJ2-1, with D possibly being TRBD1 (6 bases). V gave up 6 bases and J gave up 0 bases, with 12 bases separating them. Germline V lookup: CDR1 MDHEN, CDR2 SYDVKM. CDR3 length equals 15 residues. The CDR3, as DNA: TGTGCCAGCAGACTCACAGGGTCCTCCTACAATGAGCAGTTCTTC. Translation gives CASRLTGSSYNEQFF.

The chain recombines TRBV7-6 with TRBJ2-7; D could derive from TRBD1 or TRBD2 (5 bases each). The CDR3 sequence is 15 residues long. With 4 bases removed from V and 7 bases from J, the gap between germline ends came to 20 bases. CDR1 and CDR2 (germline): SGHVS, FNYEAQ. The CDR3 sequence is CASSSQTGPDREQYF. The DNA of the CDR3 is TGTGCCAGCAGCTCCCAGACGGGACCCGACCGAGAGCAGTACTTC.

CDR3 protein: CASSPDISGNTIYF. CDR3 DNA sequence: TGTGCCAGCAGCCCTGACATCTCTGGAAACACCATATATTTT. V is TRBV27 and J is TRBJ1-3; D not resolved. The V end lost 6 bases, the J end lost 0 bases, and 9 bases lay between the germline ends. CDR1 and CDR2 (germline): MNHEY, SMNVEV (reference sequence). The CDR3 consists of 14 residues.

This chain links TRBV11-2 with TRBJ2-7; TRBD1 matches at 8 bases. Germline V gene sequence: CDR1 SGHAT, CDR2 FQNNGV. The CDR3 extends over 15 amino acids. V was clipped by 4 bases and J by 0 bases; unmatched bases: 5. CDR3: CASSSYRGSSYEQYF. The CDR3 DNA reads as TGTGCCAGCAGCTCATACAGGGGGAGCTCCTACGAGCAGTACTTC.

The gene calls are TRBV18 and TRBJ2-7, with TRBD1 identical over 8 bases. There are 12 residues in the CDR3. J was trimmed by 6 bases and V by 3 bases; bases with no gene match: 1. CDR1 and CDR2 (germline): KGHSH, LQKENI. CDR3 coding DNA: TGTGCCAGCTCACCTCAGGGGGCCGAGCAGTACTTC. It translates to CASSPQGAEQYF.

The V and J genes are TRBV4-1 and TRBJ2-7; 11 nucleotides agree with TRBD1. The CDR3 runs 16 residues. V was pared by 4 bases and J by 4 bases, with 9 bases of the junction left unmatched. Germline-derived CDR1 and CDR2 are MGHRA and YSYEKL. The CDR3 sequence is CASSPFSGTGGYEQYF. Written as DNA, the CDR3 is TGCGCCAGCAGCCCATTCTCCGGGACAGGGGGTTACGAGCAGTACTTC.

The rearrangement uses TRBV4-1 and TRBJ1-1; D unresolved. The CDR3 runs 12 residues. V gave up 1 base and J gave up 5 bases, with 5 bases separating them. Germline CDR1 MGHRA, CDR2 YSYEKL. The CDR3 loop reads CASSQGETEAFF. The CDR3 DNA reads as TGCGCCAGCAGCCAAGGAGAAACTGAAGCTTTCTTT.

The rearrangement uses TRBV7-6 and TRBJ1-4, with unresolved D. V dropped 4 bases and J dropped 6 bases, with 15 bases sitting between them. CDR1 SGHVS and CDR2 FNYEAQ come from the germline V gene. This CDR3 has 15 amino acids. As DNA, the CDR3 is TGTGCCAGCAGCTACGGCAGCGGTTGGGATGAAAAACTGTTTTTT. Amino acid sequence: CASSYGSGWDEKLFF. The variable domain in full, completed from reference TRBV7-6 and TRBJ1-4, reads GAGVSQSPRYKVTKRGQDVALRCDPISGHVSLYWYRQALGQGPEFLTYFNYEAQQDKSGLPNDRFSAERPEGSISTLTIQRTEQRDSAMYRCASSYGSGWDEKLFFGSGTQLSVL.

V gene TRBV19 combines with J gene TRBJ1-2; perhaps TRBD1 as D (5 bases). Trimming shortened V by 3 bases and J by 4 bases, and 18 bases separated the two germline ends. The germline CDR1 and CDR2 sequences are LNHDA and SQIVND (reference sequence). There are 16 residues in the CDR3. CDR3 residues: CASSMKGASLGYGYTF. The CDR3 DNA follows: TGTGCCAGTAGTATGAAAGGGGCGAGCCTTGGCTATGGCTACACCTTC.

The chain carries TRBV30 and TRBJ1-6; 8 bases map to TRBD1. The V gene end was trimmed by 0 bases and the J gene end by 6 bases; junction bases not matched to a gene: 7. CDR1 and CDR2 (germline): GTSNPN, SVGIG (reference sequence). The CDR3 spans 16 residues. CDR3 in amino acids: CAWSVLPDRGNSPLHF. The CDR3 DNA reads as TGTGCCTGGAGTGTACTCCCCGACAGGGGTAATTCACCCCTCCACTTT.

The J gene is TRBJ2-1, the V gene TRBV2; unclear D gene. Germline loops: CDR1 SNHLY, CDR2 FYNNEI. With 3 bases removed from V and 4 bases from J, the gap between germline ends came to 10 bases. This CDR3 is built from 14 residues. The CDR3 DNA reads as TGTGCCAGCAGTGACAGATCCGGATACAATGAGCAGTTCTTC. It encodes CASSDRSGYNEQFF. The whole variable domain, filled in from reference TRBV2 and TRBJ2-1, reads EPEVTQTPSHQVTQMGQEVILRCVPISNHLYFYWYRQILGQKVEFLVSFYNNEISEKSEIFDDQFSVERPDGSNFTLKIRSTKLEDSAMYFCASSDRSGYNEQFFGPGTRLTVL.

The J gene is TRBJ1-2, the V gene TRBV27; 9 nucleotides agree with TRBD1. CDR3 length: 14 residues. Germline V lookup: CDR1 MNHEY, CDR2 SMNVEV (reference sequence). Trimming took 3 bases from V and 3 from J; bases not matched to a gene: 2. CDR3 in amino acids: CASSFGQGYYGYTF. The CDR3, as DNA: TGTGCCAGCAGTTTTGGACAGGGGTACTATGGCTACACCTTC.

For the CDR3, the DNA is TGTGCCAGCAGTGAAGGGGGCGGGGGCACAGATACGCAGTATTTT. Translation gives CASSEGGGGTDTQYF. The genes are TRBV2 and TRBJ2-3; TRBD2 might be the D (6 bases). CDR1 and CDR2 from the germline V gene are SNHLY and FYNNEI. The CDR3 covers 15 residues. The germline V and J ends were trimmed by 1 base and 1 base, with 9 bases remaining between them.

This clone showed up just a few times. A read error may account for a junction end that differs from germline. This chain joins TRBV11-3 and TRBJ1-2, with D uncertain. Per germline, CDR1 SGHNT and CDR2 YENEEA. The CDR3 totals 12 residues. The DNA for the CDR3 is TGTGCCAGCAGCTTAGATCGGGTCCGAGGCCCCTTC. It codes for CASSLDRVRGPF.

This clone has a single count. The chain has TRBV7-9 and TRBJ2-7; 8 bases line up with TRBD1. Losses at the gene ends were 10 bases for V and 5 bases for J; bases not matched to a gene: 7. The CDR3 has 12 residues. Germline CDR1 reads SEHNR; CDR2 reads FQNEAQ (reference sequence). CDR3 DNA: TGTGCCACCGGTCAGGGGGCTGACGAGCAGTACTTC. The encoded protein is CATGQGADEQYF.

The table lists this clone with a few counts. This chain links TRBV28 with TRBJ1-6, with a possible D match to TRBD1 (6 bases). From germline, CDR1 is MDHEN and CDR2 SYDVKM. The CDR3 length is 14 residues. The V end was cut by 6 bases, the J end by 6 bases, with 12 bases between. The CDR3 loop is CASRKGVVNSPLHF. The CDR3 DNA sequence: TGTGCCAGCAGGAAGGGGGTGGTTAATTCACCCCTCCACTTT.

The rearrangement uses TRBV29-1 and TRBJ1-1, with D maybe TRBD1 (6 bases). V shed 6 bases and J shed 0 bases, with 11 bases lying between them. This CDR3 has 13 residues. Germline CDR1 is SQVTM and CDR2 is ANQGSEA. This CDR3 is CSVAGVMNTEAFF. CDR3 coding DNA: TGCAGCGTCGCAGGGGTTATGAACACTGAAGCTTTCTTT.

The chain links TRBV7-7 to TRBJ2-5; 8 bases map to TRBD1. The J call is uncertain, as TRBJ2-7 better fits the DNA end. The germline CDR1 and CDR2 sequences are SSHAT and FNYEAQ (reference sequence). The CDR3 totals 15 residues. The CDR3 protein is CASGSTDREKDEQYF. The CDR3 bases are TGTGCCAGCGGCTCAACGGACAGGGAGAAGGACGAGCAGTACTTC.

As to this clone: Since the CDR3 does not end with the conserved phenylalanine or tryptophan, this likely comes from a read error. This chain connects TRBV30 to TRBJ1-2; the D gene is possibly TRBD1 (6 bases). There are 17 residues in the CDR3. CDR1 and CDR2 from the germline V gene are GTSNPN and SVGIG (reference sequence). Trimming removed 2 bases at V and 4 bases at J, with 23 bases between. In DNA form, the CDR3 reads TGTGCCTGGAGTTCGGGGGGGCGACCTCACGGACGCTATGGCTACACCCTC. Translating gives CAWSSGGRPHGRYGYTL.

The rearrangement uses TRBV2 and TRBJ2-7; 7 bases fit TRBD2. Germline V lookup: CDR1 SNHLY, CDR2 FYNNEI. This CDR3 is built from 13 residues. The trim removed 3 bases at V and 4 bases at J, leaving 3 bases unmatched. The CDR3 DNA sequence: TGTGCCAGCAGTGAGGGAGGGACGTACGAGCAGTACTTC. This translates into CASSEGGTYEQYF.

The chain has TRBV11-2 and TRBJ1-1; D is uncertain. Trimming cost V 5 bases and J 1 base, with 14 bases left between them. This CDR3 has 15 amino acids. Per the germline V gene, CDR1 is SGHAT and CDR2 is FQNNGV. DNA for the CDR3: TGTGCCAGCAGCCCCCTGGGCTTCACGAACACTGAAGCTTTCTTT. The encoded protein is CASSPLGFTNTEAFF.

The count of this clone is one. This chain connects TRBV5-8 to TRBJ1-2, with 9 bases matching TRBD1. CDR1 and CDR2 (germline): SGHTS, YDEGEE. The CDR3 covers 15 residues. The V and J ends lost 4 bases and 2 bases, in that order; junction bases with no gene match: 6. The CDR3 sequence: CASSITGTGNYGYTF. The DNA for the CDR3 is TGTGCCAGCAGCATCACAGGGACAGGGAACTATGGCTACACCTTC.

The J gene is TRBJ2-3, the V gene TRBV7-6; 8 bases match TRBD1. The CDR3 is made up of 16 amino acids. Germline assignment: CDR1 SGHVS and CDR2 FNYEAQ. The V gene end was trimmed by 5 bases and the J gene end by 5 bases; junction bases not matched to a gene: 12. The CDR3 is CASSLRTGLKGDTQYF. The CDR3 coding sequence is TGTGCCAGCAGCCTAAGGACAGGGCTAAAGGGAGATACGCAGTATTTT.

The chain is built from TRBV7-2 and TRBJ2-1, with D possibly TRBD2 on 5 matching bases. The CDR3 totals 17 residues. V was shortened by 3 bases and J by 0 bases, with 15 bases between the two germline ends. Germline CDR1 is SGHTA and CDR2 is FQGNSA. Here the CDR3 reads CASSFYPGISSYNEQFF. DNA of the CDR3: TGTGCCAGCAGCTTTTATCCGGGGATTAGCTCCTACAATGAGCAGTTCTTC.

The CDR3 is CASSPDWDRRGNQPQHF. In DNA form, the CDR3 reads TGCGCCAGCAGCCCCGACTGGGACAGAAGGGGCAATCAGCCCCAGCATTTT. The chain carries TRBV4-3 and TRBJ1-5, with 7 positions matching TRBD1. The trim removed 4 bases at V and 2 bases at J, leaving 11 bases unmatched. CDR3 size: 17 residues. Germline V gene data show CDR1 as LGHNA and CDR2 as YSLEER.